These 5 T cell receptor beta chains were sequenced from one sample in a study of siplizumab effects on memory and regulatory T cells. Using immunoSEQ multiplex PCR, the repertoire was profiled, and TCRdb retains in-frame clones only, with some absent. This sample has approximately 120,000 clones, with 92% found just once. The sequenced sample was Tregs sorted from blood. Source of these receptors: a human donor in good health.

This chain uses TRBV5-4 with TRBJ2-3; 10 nucleotides agree with TRBD1. This CDR3 contains 14 residues. Germline assignment: CDR1 SGHNT and CDR2 YYREEE (reference sequence). The V segment lost 4 bases and the J segment 4 bases; nucleotides outside the gene matches: 3. The CDR3 DNA sequence: TGTGCCAGCAGCAAAGGACAGGGGGCAGATACGCAGTATTTT. Translated, it gives CASSKGQGADTQYF.

V is TRBV6-6 and J is TRBJ1-5; 9 bases are a match to TRBD1. V shed 7 bases, J shed 3 bases, and the junction held 7 bases outside the gene matches. Germline CDR1 MNHNY, CDR2 SVGAGI (reference sequence). The CDR3 is 15 residues long. In DNA form, the CDR3 reads TGTGCCAGCATCACGACAGGGGGAGACAATCAGCCCCAGCATTTT. Translated: CASITTGGDNQPQHF.

The V call is TRBV15, the J call TRBJ1-1; D is possibly TRBD1 (6 bases). V gave up 2 bases and J gave up 0 bases, with 16 bases separating them. CDR1 is LNHNV and CDR2 is YYDKDF in the germline V gene (reference sequence). The CDR3 sequence is 17 residues long. The CDR3 spells CATSRPRTADLNTEAFF. As DNA, the CDR3 is TGTGCCACCAGCAGACCAAGGACAGCAGACTTGAACACTGAAGCTTTCTTT. Variable domain in full (rest from reference TRBV15 and TRBJ1-1): DAMVIQNPRYQVTQFGKPVTLSCSQTLNHNVMYWYQQKSSQAPKLLFHYYDKDFNNEADTPDNFQSRRPNTSFCFLDIRSPGLGDTAMYLCATSRPRTADLNTEAFFGQGTRLTVV.

The chain employs TRBV18 and TRBJ1-5; 8 nucleotides align to TRBD1. CDR3 length: 16 residues. The V and J ends lost 3 bases and 4 bases, in that order; junction bases with no gene match: 8. The germline V gene has CDR1 KGHSH and CDR2 LQKENI. CDR3 bases: TGTGCCAGCTCACCCTTCCGACAGGGGAGTAATCAGCCCCAGCATTTT. This codes for CASSPFRQGSNQPQHF.

The chain has TRBV2 and TRBJ1-2; 7 bases map to TRBD1. V trimming: 8 bases; J trimming: 2 bases; junction bases outside the gene matches: 8. Germline V CDR1 and CDR2: SNHLY, FYNNEI. The CDR3 has 14 residues. CDR3 in DNA: TGTGCCAGCCAGGCCGACAGGGCGAACTATGGCTACACCTTC. Protein: CASQADRANYGYTF.